This record concerns one T cell receptor beta chain sequence. The CDR3 extends over 15 amino acids. CDR1 is SGHTA, CDR2 FQGNSA, per germline. This specimen belongs to a study of tumor-infiltrating lymphocytes in oesophageal squamous cell carcinoma. TCRdb re-derived calls from the PCR reads in MiXCR, one entry per CDR3 protein. The table lists about 21,000 distinct CDR3 sequences, under 45% of them singletons. This TCR was recovered from a male donor with esophageal squamous cell carcinoma. This chain connects TRBV7-2 to TRBJ2-3; TRBD1 matches 8 bases. The J call may not be correct, given that the DNA end is closer to TRBJ2-7. Sequenced material: esophageal tumor tissue. The CDR3 sequence is CASSLEQGGPYEQYF. In DNA form, the CDR3 reads TGTGCCAGCAGCTTAGAACAGGGGGGTCCCTACGAGCAGTACTTC.